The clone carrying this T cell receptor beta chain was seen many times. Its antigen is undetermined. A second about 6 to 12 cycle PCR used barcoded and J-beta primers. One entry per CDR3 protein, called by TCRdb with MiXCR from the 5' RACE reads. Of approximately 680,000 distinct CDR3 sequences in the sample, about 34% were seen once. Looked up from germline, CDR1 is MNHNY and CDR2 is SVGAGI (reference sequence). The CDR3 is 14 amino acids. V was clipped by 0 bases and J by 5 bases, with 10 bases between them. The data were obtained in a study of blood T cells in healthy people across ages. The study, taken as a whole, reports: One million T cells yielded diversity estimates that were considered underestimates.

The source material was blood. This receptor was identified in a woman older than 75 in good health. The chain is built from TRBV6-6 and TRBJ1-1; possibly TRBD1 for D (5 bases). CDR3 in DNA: TGTGCCAGCAGTTACTCCGAGGGGAGAACTGAAGCTTTCTTT. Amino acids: CASSYSEGRTEAFF.